The 3 T cell receptor beta chains given below trace back to one sample, sequenced in a study of OX40 agonist ivuxolimab in advanced cancers. This table comes from immunoSEQ multiplex PCR, and its TCRdb copy is limited to in-frame clones, with some not included. The table has 80,000 to 100,000 clones, approximately 93% seen once. Here the sequenced sample was CD4+ or CD8+ T cells sorted from blood, taken in a trial of the OX40 agonist ivuxolimab. The receptors shown here come from an adult with an advanced solid tumor such as melanoma, head and neck, liver or kidney cancer.

The chain carries TRBV27 and TRBJ2-3, with 9 bases matching TRBD2. The V and J ends lost 4 bases and 6 bases, in that order; junction bases with no gene match: 11. CDR1 is MNHEY, CDR2 SMNVEV, per germline (reference sequence). CDR3 length: 16 residues. The CDR3 DNA follows: TGTGCCAGCAGTTCGTTAGTAGCGGGGGTTGTTGATACGCAGTATTTT. Its translation: CASSSLVAGVVDTQYF.

The chain has TRBV6-6 and TRBJ1-3, with D possibly being TRBD1 (5 bases). The CDR3 loop spans 14 amino acids. Per the germline V gene, CDR1 is MNHNY and CDR2 is SVGAGI (reference sequence). V lost 8 bases and J 0 bases, leaving 11 bases between the germline ends. This CDR3 is CASHAGGSGNTIYF. The CDR3 DNA sequence: TGTGCCAGCCATGCGGGGGGCTCTGGAAACACCATATATTTT.

This sequence joins TRBV28 and TRBJ2-1; D ambiguous. V was pared by 8 bases and J by 4 bases, with 9 bases between. Germline V lookup: CDR1 MDHEN, CDR2 SYDVKM. There are 12 residues in the CDR3. The CDR3 region is CASRFEYNEQFF. The CDR3 coding sequence is TGTGCCAGCCGGTTTGAGTACAATGAGCAGTTCTTC.